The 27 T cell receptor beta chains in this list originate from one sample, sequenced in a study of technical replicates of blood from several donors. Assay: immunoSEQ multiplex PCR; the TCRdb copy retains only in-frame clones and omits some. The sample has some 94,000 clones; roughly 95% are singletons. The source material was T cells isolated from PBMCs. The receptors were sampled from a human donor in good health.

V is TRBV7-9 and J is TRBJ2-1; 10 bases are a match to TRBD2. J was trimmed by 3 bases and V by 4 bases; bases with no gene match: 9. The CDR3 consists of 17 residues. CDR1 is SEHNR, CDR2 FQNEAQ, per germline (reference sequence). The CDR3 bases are TGTGCCAGCAGCTCGAGTTTAGCGGGAGGCAGCTACAATGAGCAGTTCTTC. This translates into CASSSSLAGGSYNEQFF.

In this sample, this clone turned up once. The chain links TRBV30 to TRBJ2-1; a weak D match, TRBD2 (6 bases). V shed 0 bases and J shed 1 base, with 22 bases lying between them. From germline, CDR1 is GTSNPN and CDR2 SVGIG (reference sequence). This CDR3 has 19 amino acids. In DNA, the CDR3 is TGTGCCTGGAGTGTTTTTGGCCCTGTAGCGGCAATTTCCTACAATGAGCAGTTCTTC. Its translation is CAWSVFGPVAAISYNEQFF.

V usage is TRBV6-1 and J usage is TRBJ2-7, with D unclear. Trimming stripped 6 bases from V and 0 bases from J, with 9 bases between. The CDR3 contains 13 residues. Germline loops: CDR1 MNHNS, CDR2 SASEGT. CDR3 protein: CASSDLFSYEQYF. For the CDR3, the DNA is TGTGCCAGCAGCGACTTATTCTCCTACGAGCAGTACTTC.

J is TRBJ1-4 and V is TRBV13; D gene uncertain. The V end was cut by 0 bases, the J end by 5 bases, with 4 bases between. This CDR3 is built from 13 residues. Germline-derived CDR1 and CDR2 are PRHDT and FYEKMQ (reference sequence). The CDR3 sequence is CASSLGSNEKLFF. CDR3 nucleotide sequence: TGTGCCAGCAGCTTAGGGTCGAATGAAAAACTGTTTTTT.

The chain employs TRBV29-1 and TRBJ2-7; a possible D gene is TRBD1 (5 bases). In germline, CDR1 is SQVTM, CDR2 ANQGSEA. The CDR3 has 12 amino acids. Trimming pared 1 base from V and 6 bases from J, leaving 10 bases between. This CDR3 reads CSVEAARGEQYF. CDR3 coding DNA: TGCAGCGTTGAAGCGGCTAGGGGCGAGCAGTACTTC.

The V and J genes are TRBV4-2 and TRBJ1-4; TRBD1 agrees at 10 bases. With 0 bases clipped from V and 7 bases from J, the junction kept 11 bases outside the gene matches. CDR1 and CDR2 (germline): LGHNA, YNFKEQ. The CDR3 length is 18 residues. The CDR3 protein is CASSQDFTPGQGSEKLFF. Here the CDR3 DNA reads TGTGCCAGCAGCCAAGATTTCACACCGGGACAGGGGTCTGAAAAACTGTTTTTT.

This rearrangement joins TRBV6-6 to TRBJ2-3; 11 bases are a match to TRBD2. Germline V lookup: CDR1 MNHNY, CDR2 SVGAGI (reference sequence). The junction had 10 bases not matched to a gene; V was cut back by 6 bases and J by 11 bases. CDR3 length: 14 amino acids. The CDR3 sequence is CASRSLAGEGGQYF. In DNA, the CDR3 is TGTGCCAGCAGATCACTAGCGGGAGAGGGCGGGCAGTATTTT.

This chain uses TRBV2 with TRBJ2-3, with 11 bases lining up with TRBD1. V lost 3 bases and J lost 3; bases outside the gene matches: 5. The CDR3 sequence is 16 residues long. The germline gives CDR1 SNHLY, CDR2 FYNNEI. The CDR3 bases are TGTGCCAGCAGTGATCGGACAGGGGGCCGGACAGATACGCAGTATTTT. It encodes CASSDRTGGRTDTQYF. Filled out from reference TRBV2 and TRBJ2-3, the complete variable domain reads EPEVTQTPSHQVTQMGQEVILRCVPISNHLYFYWYRQILGQKVEFLVSFYNNEISEKSEIFDDQFSVERPDGSNFTLKIRSTKLEDSAMYFCASSDRTGGRTDTQYFGPGTRLTVL.

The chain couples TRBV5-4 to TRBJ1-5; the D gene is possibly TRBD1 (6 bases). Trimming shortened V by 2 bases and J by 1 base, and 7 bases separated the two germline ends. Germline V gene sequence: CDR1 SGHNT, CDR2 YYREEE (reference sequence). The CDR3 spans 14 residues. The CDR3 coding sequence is TGTGCCAGCAGCTTAAGGGGGAGCAATCAGCCCCAGCATTTT. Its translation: CASSLRGSNQPQHF.

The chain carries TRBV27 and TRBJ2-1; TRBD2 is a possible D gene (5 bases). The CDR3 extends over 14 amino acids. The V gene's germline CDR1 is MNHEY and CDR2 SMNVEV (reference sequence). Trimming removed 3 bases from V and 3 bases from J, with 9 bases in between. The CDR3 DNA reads TGTGCCAGCAGTTTGAGGGTAGGCTACAATGAGCAGTTCTTC. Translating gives CASSLRVGYNEQFF.

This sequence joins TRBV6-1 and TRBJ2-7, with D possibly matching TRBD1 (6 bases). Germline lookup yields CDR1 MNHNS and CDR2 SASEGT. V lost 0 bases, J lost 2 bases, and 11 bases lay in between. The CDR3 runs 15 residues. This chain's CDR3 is CASSEAPQGAYEQYF. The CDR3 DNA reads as TGTGCCAGCAGTGAAGCGCCACAGGGTGCCTACGAGCAGTACTTC.

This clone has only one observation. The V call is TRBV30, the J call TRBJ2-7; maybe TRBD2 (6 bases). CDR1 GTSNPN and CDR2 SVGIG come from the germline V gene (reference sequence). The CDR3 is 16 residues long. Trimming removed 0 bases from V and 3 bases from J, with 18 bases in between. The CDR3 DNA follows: TGTGCCTGGAGTGTACCCGAGGGGAGGACTAACTACGAGCAGTACTTC. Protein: CAWSVPEGRTNYEQYF.

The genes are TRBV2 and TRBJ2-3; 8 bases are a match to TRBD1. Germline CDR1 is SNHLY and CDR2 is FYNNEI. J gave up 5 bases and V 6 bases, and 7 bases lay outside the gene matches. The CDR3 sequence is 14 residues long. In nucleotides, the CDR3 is TGTGCCAGCAGAAAGGGACAGGCCCAAGATACGCAGTATTTT. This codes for CASRKGQAQDTQYF. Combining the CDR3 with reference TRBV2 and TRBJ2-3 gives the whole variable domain EPEVTQTPSHQVTQMGQEVILRCVPISNHLYFYWYRQILGQKVEFLVSFYNNEISEKSEIFDDQFSVERPDGSNFTLKIRSTKLEDSAMYFCASRKGQAQDTQYFGPGTRLTVL.

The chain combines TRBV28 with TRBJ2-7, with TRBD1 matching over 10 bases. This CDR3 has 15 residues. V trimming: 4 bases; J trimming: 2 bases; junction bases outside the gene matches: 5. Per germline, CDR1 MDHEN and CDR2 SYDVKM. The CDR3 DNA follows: TGTGCCAGCAGTTGGGGACAGGGGAACACCTACGAGCAGTACTTC. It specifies CASSWGQGNTYEQYF.

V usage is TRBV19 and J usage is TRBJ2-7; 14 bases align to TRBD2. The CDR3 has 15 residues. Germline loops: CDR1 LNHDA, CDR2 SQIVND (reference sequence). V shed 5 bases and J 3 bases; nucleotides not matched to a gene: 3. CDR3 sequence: CASSPGLAGDYEQYF. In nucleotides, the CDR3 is TGTGCCAGTAGTCCGGGACTAGCGGGAGACTACGAGCAGTACTTC.

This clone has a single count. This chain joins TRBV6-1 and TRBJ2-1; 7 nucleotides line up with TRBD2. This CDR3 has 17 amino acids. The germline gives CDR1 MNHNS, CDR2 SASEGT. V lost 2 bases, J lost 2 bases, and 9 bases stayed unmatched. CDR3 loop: CASSEFPSGTTYNEQFF. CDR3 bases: TGTGCCAGCAGTGAATTTCCCAGCGGGACCACCTACAATGAGCAGTTCTTC.

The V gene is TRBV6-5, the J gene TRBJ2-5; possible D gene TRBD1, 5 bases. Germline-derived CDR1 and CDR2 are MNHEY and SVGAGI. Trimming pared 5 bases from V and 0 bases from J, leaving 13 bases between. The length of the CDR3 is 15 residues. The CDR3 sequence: CASSKGRADQETQYF. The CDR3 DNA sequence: TGTGCCAGCAGTAAAGGCAGGGCGGACCAAGAGACCCAGTACTTC.

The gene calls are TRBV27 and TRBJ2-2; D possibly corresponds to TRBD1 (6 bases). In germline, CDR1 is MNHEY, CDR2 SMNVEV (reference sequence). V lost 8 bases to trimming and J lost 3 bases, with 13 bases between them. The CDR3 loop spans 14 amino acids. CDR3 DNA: TGTGCCAGCGCCTCAGGGGTGGACACCGGGGAGCTGTTTTTT. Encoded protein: CASASGVDTGELFF.

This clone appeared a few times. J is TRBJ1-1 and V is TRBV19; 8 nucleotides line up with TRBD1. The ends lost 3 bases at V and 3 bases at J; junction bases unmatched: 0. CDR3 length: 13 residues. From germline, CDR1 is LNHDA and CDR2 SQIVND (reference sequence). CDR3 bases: TGTGCCAGTAGTATGGACAGGGACACTGAAGCTTTCTTT. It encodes CASSMDRDTEAFF.

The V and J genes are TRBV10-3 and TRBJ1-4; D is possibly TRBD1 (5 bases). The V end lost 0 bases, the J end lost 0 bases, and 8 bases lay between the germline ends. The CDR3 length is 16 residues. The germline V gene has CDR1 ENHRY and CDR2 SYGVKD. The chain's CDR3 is CAISESDSSTNEKLFF. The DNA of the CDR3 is TGTGCCATCAGTGAGTCAGACAGCTCAACTAATGAAAAACTGTTTTTT.

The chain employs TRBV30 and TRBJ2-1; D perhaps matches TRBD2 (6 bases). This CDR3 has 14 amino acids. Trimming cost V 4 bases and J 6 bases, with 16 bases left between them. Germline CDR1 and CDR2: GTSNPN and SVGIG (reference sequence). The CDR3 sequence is CAWTQTRRGNEQFF. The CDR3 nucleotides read TGTGCCTGGACCCAGACCCGGCGGGGCAATGAGCAGTTCTTC.

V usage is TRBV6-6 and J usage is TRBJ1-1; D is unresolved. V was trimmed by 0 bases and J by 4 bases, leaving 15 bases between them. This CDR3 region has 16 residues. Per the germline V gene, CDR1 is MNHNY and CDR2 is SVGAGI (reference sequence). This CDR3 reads CASSYSRSGIGTEAFF. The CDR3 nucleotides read TGTGCCAGCAGTTACTCGAGATCCGGGATTGGCACTGAAGCTTTCTTT.

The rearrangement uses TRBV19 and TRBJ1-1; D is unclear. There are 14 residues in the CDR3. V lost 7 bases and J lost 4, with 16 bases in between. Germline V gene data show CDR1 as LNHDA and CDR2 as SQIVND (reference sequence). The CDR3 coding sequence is TGTGCCAGTATAGCTTACTCTTATGGCACTGAAGCTTTCTTT. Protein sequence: CASIAYSYGTEAFF.

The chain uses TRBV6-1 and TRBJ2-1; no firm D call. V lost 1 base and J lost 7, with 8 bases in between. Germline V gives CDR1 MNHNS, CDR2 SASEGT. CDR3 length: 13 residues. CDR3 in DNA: TGTGCCAGCAGTGAAGGCCATCGGAATGAGCAGTTCTTC. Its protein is CASSEGHRNEQFF.

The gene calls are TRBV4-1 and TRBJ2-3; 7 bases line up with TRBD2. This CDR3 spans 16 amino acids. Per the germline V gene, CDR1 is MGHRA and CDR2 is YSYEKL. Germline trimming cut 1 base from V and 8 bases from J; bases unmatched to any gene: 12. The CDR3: CASSQAMGGGIATQYF. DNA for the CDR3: TGCGCCAGCAGCCAAGCTATGGGGGGAGGGATCGCTACGCAGTATTTT.

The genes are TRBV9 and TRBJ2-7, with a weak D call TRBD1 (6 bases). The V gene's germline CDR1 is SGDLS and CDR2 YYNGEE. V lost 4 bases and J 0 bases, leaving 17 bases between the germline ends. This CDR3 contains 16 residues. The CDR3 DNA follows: TGTGCCAGCAGCCCCCCCGACAGGCAGAACTCCTACGAGCAGTACTTC. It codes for CASSPPDRQNSYEQYF.

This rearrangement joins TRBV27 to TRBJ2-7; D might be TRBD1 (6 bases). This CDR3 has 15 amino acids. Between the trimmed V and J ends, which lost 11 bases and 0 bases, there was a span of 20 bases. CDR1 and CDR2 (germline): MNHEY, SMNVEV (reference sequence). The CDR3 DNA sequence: TGTGCCGGCCAACTACAGGGCATTAGCTCCTACGAGCAGTACTTC. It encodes CAGQLQGISSYEQYF.